This TCR beta chain emerged from a study of CD8 T cells in Susac syndrome. About the research overall: Clinical remission applied to under 10 sequenced Susac syndrome patients, and roughly six had active disease.

It was with random hexamers that 0.5 to 1 ug RNA was reverse transcribed. TCRdb used MiXCR to reprocess the immunoSEQ multiplex PCR reads, holding one entry per CDR3 protein. The table lists 95,000 to 150,000 distinct CDR3 sequences, around 94% of them singletons. Negative isolation yielded CD8+ and CD4+ T cells; FACS enriched TEMRA cells. This sequence originates from a human donor with Susac syndrome. Sequenced input: CD8+ T cells from PBMCs.

The CDR3 loop is CASSSPGIRTEAFF. The CDR3 region has the DNA TGTGCCAGCAGTTCCCCGGGGATACGGACTGAAGCTTTCTTT. The chain is built from TRBV12-3 or TRBV12-4 and TRBJ1-1, with D unclear. Trimming removed 4 bases from V and 5 bases from J, with 14 bases in between. The CDR3 consists of 14 residues.